A single sample is the source of the 19 T cell receptor beta chains below, sequenced in a study of cytomegalovirus exposure and HLA in healthy donors. The study ran its PCR with 60 Vbeta and 13 Jbeta primers. Assay used: immunoSEQ multiplex PCR; TCRdb lists only in-frame clones, some missing. The sample lists about 160,000 clones, about 75% occurring once. Sequences were obtained from PBMCs. These receptors originate from a man aged 18 to 30 in good health and CMV-seropositive.

J is TRBJ2-3 and V is TRBV4-1, with 12 bases matching TRBD2. Germline CDR1 MGHRA, CDR2 YSYEKL. The CDR3 covers 17 residues. Trimming removed 1 base from V and 5 bases from J; junction bases left unmatched: 7. The CDR3 coding sequence is TGCGCCAGCAGCCAAGGGTTCGGGGGACTAGCGGGAGATACGCAGTATTTT. Translating gives CASSQGFGGLAGDTQYF.

This sequence joins TRBV5-1 and TRBJ1-1; TRBD1 is a possible D gene (5 bases). The CDR3 consists of 14 residues. Germline V gene sequence: CDR1 SGHRS, CDR2 YFSETQ. The V end lost 4 bases, the J end lost 1 base, and 11 bases lay between the germline ends. The CDR3 loop reads CASSAGHKNTEAFF. The CDR3 DNA reads TGCGCCAGCAGCGCCGGACACAAGAACACTGAAGCTTTCTTT. Complete variable domain (other parts from reference TRBV5-1 and TRBJ1-1): KAGVTQTPRYLIKTRGQQVTLSCSPISGHRSVSWYQQTPGQGLQFLFEYFSETQRNKGNFPGRFSGRQFSNSRSEMNVSTLELGDSALYLCASSAGHKNTEAFFGQGTRLTVV.

The chain combines TRBV4-1 with TRBJ2-4; D gene ambiguous. The CDR3 sequence is 16 residues long. Germline-derived CDR1 and CDR2 are MGHRA and YSYEKL. V lost 0 bases to trimming and J lost 0 bases, with 9 bases between them. The CDR3 loop is CASSQESPRAKNIQYF. Written as DNA, the CDR3 is TGCGCCAGCAGCCAAGAAAGCCCTAGAGCCAAAAACATTCAGTACTTC.

V is TRBV28 and J is TRBJ2-3, with 7 nucleotides matching TRBD2. CDR3 length equals 17 residues. CDR1 and CDR2 from the germline V gene are MDHEN and SYDVKM. The ends lost 5 bases at V and 3 bases at J; junction bases unmatched: 14. CDR3 region: CASSAAPSGIGTDTQYF. As DNA, the CDR3 is TGTGCCAGCAGTGCCGCGCCTAGCGGCATTGGGACAGATACGCAGTATTTT.

This rearrangement joins TRBV2 to TRBJ1-2, with 8 bases matching TRBD1. The J segment lost 3 bases and the V segment lost 0 bases, leaving 3 bases of the junction unmatched. Germline lookup yields CDR1 SNHLY and CDR2 FYNNEI. The CDR3 consists of 15 residues. The CDR3 loop is CASSEADRDYYGYTF. CDR3 DNA sequence: TGTGCCAGCAGTGAAGCGGACAGGGATTACTATGGCTACACCTTC.

This rearrangement joins TRBV2 to TRBJ2-7, with D hard to call. The CDR3 extends over 14 amino acids. Germline CDR1 SNHLY, CDR2 FYNNEI. V was pared by 1 base and J by 0 bases, with 7 bases between. The CDR3 nucleotides are TGTGCCAGCAGTGAAGGGGTTAGCTCCTACGAGCAGTACGTC. Its protein is CASSEGVSSYEQYV.

J is TRBJ1-6 and V is TRBV15, with D perhaps TRBD1 (6 bases). From germline, CDR1 is LNHNV and CDR2 YYDKDF (reference sequence). Trimming removed 6 bases from V and 9 bases from J, with 15 bases in between. The CDR3 runs 14 residues. CDR3: CATRSGGDGSPLHF. For the CDR3, the DNA is TGTGCCACCAGGAGCGGGGGCGATGGTTCACCCCTCCACTTT.

This rearrangement joins TRBV9 to TRBJ1-1; D might be TRBD1 (6 bases). The V gene lost 4 bases and the J gene lost 2 bases, with 12 bases spanning the gap. Germline V gives CDR1 SGDLS, CDR2 YYNGEE. This CDR3 region has 14 residues. The CDR3 here is CASSLNRVNTEAFF. The CDR3 nucleotides are TGTGCCAGCAGCCTAAACAGGGTTAACACTGAAGCTTTCTTT.

This chain's CDR3 is CASSQGSTQPQHF. The CDR3 nucleotides are TGTGCCAGCAGCCAGGGGTCCACTCAGCCCCAGCATTTT. V and J are TRBV28 and TRBJ1-5; a weak D match, TRBD1 (6 bases). Deletions cut 6 bases from V and 6 bases from J, with 12 bases between. The CDR3 sequence is 13 residues long. Germline CDR1 reads MDHEN; CDR2 reads SYDVKM.

The J gene is TRBJ2-6, the V gene TRBV5-6; the D gene is possibly TRBD1 (5 bases). The length of the CDR3 is 14 residues. Trimming took off 0 bases at V and 9 bases at J, with 10 bases between the two ends. Germline CDR1 reads SGHDT; CDR2 reads YYEEEE. In nucleotides, the CDR3 is TGTGCCAGCAGCTTGGTCGGCAGGGTCAACGTCCTGACTTTC. Translated: CASSLVGRVNVLTF.

The genes are TRBV19 and TRBJ1-5, with a possible D match to TRBD1 (5 bases). V was clipped by 2 bases and J by 3 bases, with 14 bases between them. This CDR3 region has 16 residues. CDR1 LNHDA and CDR2 SQIVND come from the germline V gene (reference sequence). This CDR3 is CASSIRDSVSNQPQHF. The CDR3 nucleotides read TGTGCCAGTAGTATAAGAGACAGTGTCTCCAATCAGCCCCAGCATTTT.

V is TRBV2 and J is TRBJ2-3, with 7 nucleotides matching TRBD1. Germline CDR1 SNHLY, CDR2 FYNNEI. Losses at the gene ends were 4 bases for V and 5 bases for J; bases not matched to a gene: 0. The CDR3 has 12 amino acids. The CDR3 sequence is CASSGQGDTQYF. CDR3 DNA: TGTGCCAGCAGTGGACAGGGAGATACGCAGTATTTT.

The J gene is TRBJ1-4, the V gene TRBV5-5; no reliable D call. V dropped 1 base and J dropped 5 bases, with 18 bases sitting between them. CDR3 size: 17 residues. From germline, CDR1 is SGHKS and CDR2 YYEKEE (reference sequence). The CDR3 DNA reads TGTGCCAGCAGCTTGTCCGTCATACCACTAGGGAATGAAAAACTGTTTTTT. Its protein product is CASSLSVIPLGNEKLFF.

This chain links TRBV7-8 with TRBJ2-2; TRBD1 aligns across 9 bases. J was trimmed by 7 bases and V by 6 bases; bases with no gene match: 12. There are 16 residues in the CDR3. CDR1 SGHVS and CDR2 FQNEAQ come from the germline V gene. In DNA, the CDR3 is TGTGCCAGCAGGGTTAACAGGGGGCCCCTAGACGGGGAGCTGTTTTTT. It codes for CASRVNRGPLDGELFF.

This rearrangement joins TRBV28 to TRBJ1-5, with no clear D. Germline CDR1 MDHEN, CDR2 SYDVKM. Deletions cut 3 bases from V and 0 bases from J, with 9 bases between. This CDR3 is 15 amino acids long. This CDR3 is CASSLADDSNQPQHF. CDR3 bases: TGTGCCAGCAGTTTGGCGGATGATAGCAATCAGCCCCAGCATTTT.

The V call is TRBV11-3, the J call TRBJ1-1; 7 bases match TRBD1. The CDR3 spans 14 residues. The V and J ends lost 5 bases and 2 bases, in that order; junction bases with no gene match: 5. Germline assignment: CDR1 SGHNT and CDR2 YENEEA. As DNA, the CDR3 is TGTGCCAGCAGCCCCACAGGGGTTAACACTGAAGCTTTCTTT. This encodes CASSPTGVNTEAFF.

This clone has just a few counts. The chain carries TRBV7-2 and TRBJ2-1, with TRBD1 matching over 8 bases. From germline, CDR1 is SGHTA and CDR2 FQGNSA. CDR3 length: 14 residues. V lost 3 bases to trimming and J lost 7 bases; unmatched junction nucleotides: 5. In nucleotides, the CDR3 is TGTGCCAGCAGCTTGGGACAGGCGACTAATGAGCAGTTCTTC. Translating it yields CASSLGQATNEQFF.

The chain employs TRBV7-2 and TRBJ2-3; 9 bases agree with TRBD1. The V segment lost 5 bases and the J segment 3 bases; nucleotides outside the gene matches: 6. Germline CDR1 SGHTA, CDR2 FQGNSA. CDR3 length: 15 residues. Here the CDR3 DNA reads TGTGCCAGCAGCCAACAACAGGGGGCTACAGATACGCAGTATTTT. It translates to CASSQQQGATDTQYF.

Here the CDR3 DNA reads TGTGCCAGCAGGGACACAGGGGGAGTTCAGCCCCAGCATTTT. It encodes CASRDTGGVQPQHF. V usage is TRBV2 and J usage is TRBJ1-5; TRBD1 matches 8 bases. Germline V gives CDR1 SNHLY, CDR2 FYNNEI. This CDR3 comprises 14 residues. J lost 6 bases, V lost 6 bases, and 7 bases had no gene match.